Sequencing of this TCR beta chain was carried out in a study of T cells in Graves' hyperthyroidism and ophthalmopathy. The study, taken as a whole, reports: Ophthalmopathy, which appeared later, was predicted by the model a median about 6 months before onset.

The study based diagnoses on clinical symptoms, serum thyroxine and TRAb, thyroid ultrasound and orbital computed tomography. Germline V gene sequence: CDR1 KGHSH, CDR2 LQKENI. V lost 2 bases, J lost 8 bases, and 7 bases lay in between. The CDR3 contains 12 residues. Authors of the study amplified TCR beta CDR3 regions from RNA transcripts. First-round RT-PCR of the TCR CDR3 relied on the HTBI primer set. Each CDR3 protein is one row after TCRdb ran MiXCR on the multiplex PCR reads. Among 650,000 to 850,000 distinct CDR3 sequences, around 20% were seen once, and the ten largest hold roughly a sixth. This clonotype was seen ten or more times. Its cognate antigen is unknown.

This TCR derives from a woman in her 50s with Graves' hyperthyroidism that later progressed to Graves' ophthalmopathy. Sample: blood. The chain joins TRBV18 to TRBJ2-1; unclear D gene. CDR3 in amino acids: CASSPSNYEQFF. The CDR3 coding sequence is TGTGCCAGCTCACCATCGAATTATGAGCAGTTCTTC.